The T cell receptor (beta chain) described here comes from a study of T-cell reconstitution after alpha-beta-depleted transplantation in children. Unique molecular identifiers were incorporated when the TCRbeta library was constructed. TCRdb used MiXCR to reprocess the PCR reads, holding one entry per CDR3 protein. The sample consists of 600,000 to 800,000 distinct CDR3 sequences, around 13% of them appearing once. This clonotype turned up a few times. The TCR originated in a girl between 2 and 10 years old with congenital amegakaryocytic thrombocytopenia, due to receive a stem cell transplant. The sample in question was PBMCs, obtained before TCRalphabeta/CD19-depleted stem cell transplant.

CDR3: CASSSVGRGAGANVLTF. The CDR3, as DNA: TGTGCCAGCAGCTCCGTAGGGAGGGGTGCTGGGGCCAACGTCCTGACTTTC. The chain uses TRBV7-9 and TRBJ2-6, with TRBD2 matching 7 bases. Trimming took 4 bases from V and 2 from J; bases not matched to a gene: 8. Germline values: CDR1 SEHNR, CDR2 FQNEAQ (reference sequence). This CDR3 is 17 amino acids long.